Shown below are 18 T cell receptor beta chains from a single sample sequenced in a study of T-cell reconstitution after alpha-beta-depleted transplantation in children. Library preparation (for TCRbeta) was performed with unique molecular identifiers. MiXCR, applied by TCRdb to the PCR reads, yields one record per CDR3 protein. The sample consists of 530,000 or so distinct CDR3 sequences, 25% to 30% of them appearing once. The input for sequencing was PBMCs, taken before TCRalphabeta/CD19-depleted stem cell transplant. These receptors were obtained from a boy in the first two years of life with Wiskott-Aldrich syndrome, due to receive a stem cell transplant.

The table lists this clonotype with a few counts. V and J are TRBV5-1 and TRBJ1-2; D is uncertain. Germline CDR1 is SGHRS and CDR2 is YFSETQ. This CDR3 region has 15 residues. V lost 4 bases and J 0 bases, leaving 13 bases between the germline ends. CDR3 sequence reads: CASSPRAGANYGYTF. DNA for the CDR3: TGCGCCAGCAGCCCCCGTGCAGGTGCTAACTATGGCTACACCTTC.

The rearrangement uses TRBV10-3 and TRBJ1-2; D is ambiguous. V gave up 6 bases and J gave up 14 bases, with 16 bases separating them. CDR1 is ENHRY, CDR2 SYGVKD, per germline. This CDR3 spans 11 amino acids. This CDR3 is CAIRENSEATF. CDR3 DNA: TGTGCCATCAGGGAAAACTCGGAGGCGACCTTC.

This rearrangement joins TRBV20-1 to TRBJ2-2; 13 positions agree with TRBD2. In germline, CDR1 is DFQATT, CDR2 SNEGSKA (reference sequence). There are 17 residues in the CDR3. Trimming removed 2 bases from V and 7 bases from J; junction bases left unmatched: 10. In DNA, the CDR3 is TGCAGTGCTAGACCCCGGACTAGCGGGAGTTACGGCGGGGAGCTGTTTTTT. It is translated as CSARPRTSGSYGGELFF.

Here the CDR3 DNA reads TGTGCCAGCAGCCCCCGGACTAGCGGGAGATCCAGCTCCTACAATGAGCAGTTCTTC. This translates into CASSPRTSGRSSSYNEQFF. The chain carries TRBV3-1 and TRBJ2-1; 13 bases are shared with TRBD2. Germline CDR1 is LGHDT and CDR2 is YNNKEL (reference sequence). The CDR3 consists of 19 residues. V lost 4 bases and J lost 0; bases outside the gene matches: 9.

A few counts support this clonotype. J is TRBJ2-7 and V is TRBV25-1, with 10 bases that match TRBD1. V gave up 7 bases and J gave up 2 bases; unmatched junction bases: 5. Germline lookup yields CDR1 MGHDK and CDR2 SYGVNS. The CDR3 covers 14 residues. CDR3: CASTAGTGAYEQYF. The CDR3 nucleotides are TGTGCCAGCACGGCCGGGACAGGGGCCTACGAGCAGTACTTC.

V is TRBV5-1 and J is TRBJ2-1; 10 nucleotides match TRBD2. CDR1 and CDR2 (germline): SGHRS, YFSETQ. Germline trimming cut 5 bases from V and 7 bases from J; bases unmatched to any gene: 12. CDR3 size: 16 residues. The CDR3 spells CASSTGASGSGNEQFF. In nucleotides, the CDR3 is TGCGCCAGCAGTACCGGGGCTAGCGGGAGTGGGAATGAGCAGTTCTTC.

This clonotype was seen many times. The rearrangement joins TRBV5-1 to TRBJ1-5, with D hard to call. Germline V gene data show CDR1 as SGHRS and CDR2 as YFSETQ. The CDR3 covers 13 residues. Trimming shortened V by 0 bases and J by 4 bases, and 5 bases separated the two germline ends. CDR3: CASSLAPNQPQHF. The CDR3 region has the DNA TGCGCCAGCAGCTTGGCCCCTAATCAGCCCCAGCATTTT.

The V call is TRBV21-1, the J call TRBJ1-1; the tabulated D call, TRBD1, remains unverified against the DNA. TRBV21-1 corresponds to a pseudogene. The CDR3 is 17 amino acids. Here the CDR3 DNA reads TGTGCCAGCAGCAAAGGCGCCAGGGGCCCGGACAGCTATGCGGCTTTCTTT. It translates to CASSKGARGPDSYAAFF.

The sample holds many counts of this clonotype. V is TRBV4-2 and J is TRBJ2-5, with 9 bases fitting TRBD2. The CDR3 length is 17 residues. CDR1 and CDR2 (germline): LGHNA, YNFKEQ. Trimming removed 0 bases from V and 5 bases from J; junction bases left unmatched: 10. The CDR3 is CASSQDRAGGPSETQYF. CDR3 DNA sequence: TGTGCCAGCAGCCAAGACCGAGCGGGAGGACCCTCGGAGACCCAGTACTTC.

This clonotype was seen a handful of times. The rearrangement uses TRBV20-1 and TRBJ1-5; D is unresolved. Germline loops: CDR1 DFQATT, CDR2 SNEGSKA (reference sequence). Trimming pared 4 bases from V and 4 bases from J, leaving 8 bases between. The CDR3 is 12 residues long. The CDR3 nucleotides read TGCAGTGCTATGGGTCAGAATCAGCCCCAGCATTTT. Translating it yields CSAMGQNQPQHF.

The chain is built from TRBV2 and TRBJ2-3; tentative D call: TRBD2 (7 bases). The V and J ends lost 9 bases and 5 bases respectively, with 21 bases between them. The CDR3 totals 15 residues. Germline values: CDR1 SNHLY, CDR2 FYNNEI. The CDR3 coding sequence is TGTGCCAGTTCCCCGCGGCGGGGAGGGGGAGATACGCAGTATTTT. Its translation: CASSPRRGGGDTQYF.

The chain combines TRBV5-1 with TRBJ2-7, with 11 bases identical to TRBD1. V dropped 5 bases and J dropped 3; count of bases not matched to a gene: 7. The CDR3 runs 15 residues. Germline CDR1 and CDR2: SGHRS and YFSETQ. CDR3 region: CASSRDRGSLYEQYF. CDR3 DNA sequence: TGCGCCAGCAGTCGGGACAGGGGGAGCCTCTACGAGCAGTACTTC.

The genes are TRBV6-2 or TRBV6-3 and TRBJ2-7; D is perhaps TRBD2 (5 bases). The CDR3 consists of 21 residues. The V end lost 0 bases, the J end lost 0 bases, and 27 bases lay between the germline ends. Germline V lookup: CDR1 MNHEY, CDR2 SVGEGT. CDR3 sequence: CASSYSCYIQKSGTNSYEQYF. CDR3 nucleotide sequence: TGTGCCAGCAGTTACTCATGTTATATCCAAAAAAGCGGAACCAACTCCTACGAGCAGTACTTC.

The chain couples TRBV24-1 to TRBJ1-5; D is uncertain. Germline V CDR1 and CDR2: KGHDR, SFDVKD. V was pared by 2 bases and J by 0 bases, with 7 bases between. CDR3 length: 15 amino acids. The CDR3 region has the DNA TGTGCCACCAGTGATTCAAGATCTAGCAATCAGCCCCAGCATTTT. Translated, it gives CATSDSRSSNQPQHF.

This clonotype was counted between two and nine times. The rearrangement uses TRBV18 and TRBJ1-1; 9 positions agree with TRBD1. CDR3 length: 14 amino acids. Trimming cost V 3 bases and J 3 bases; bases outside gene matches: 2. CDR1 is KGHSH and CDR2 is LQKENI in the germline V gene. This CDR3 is CASSPRTGDTEAFF. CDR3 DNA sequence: TGTGCCAGCTCACCCCGGACAGGGGACACTGAAGCTTTCTTT.

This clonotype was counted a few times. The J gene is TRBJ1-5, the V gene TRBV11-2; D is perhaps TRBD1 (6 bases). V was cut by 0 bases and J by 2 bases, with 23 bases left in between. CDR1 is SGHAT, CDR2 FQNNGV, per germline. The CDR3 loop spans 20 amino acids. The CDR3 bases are TGTGCCAGCAGCTTAGATTGGGGGATGCTCAGGGGCCGAGGCAATCAGCCCCAGCATTTT. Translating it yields CASSLDWGMLRGRGNQPQHF.

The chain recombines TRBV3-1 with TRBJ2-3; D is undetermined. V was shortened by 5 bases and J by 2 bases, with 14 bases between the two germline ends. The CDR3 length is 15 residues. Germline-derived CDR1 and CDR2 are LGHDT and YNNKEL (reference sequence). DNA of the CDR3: TGTGCCAGCAGCTGGGGTCCCCAGCCCACAGATACGCAGTATTTT. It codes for CASSWGPQPTDTQYF.

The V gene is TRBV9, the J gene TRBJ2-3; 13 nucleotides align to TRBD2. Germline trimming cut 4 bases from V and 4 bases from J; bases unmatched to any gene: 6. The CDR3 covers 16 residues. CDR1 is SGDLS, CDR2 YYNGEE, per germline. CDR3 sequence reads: CASSSRTSGSSDTQYF. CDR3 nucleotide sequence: TGTGCCAGCAGCTCGCGGACTAGCGGGAGTTCAGATACGCAGTATTTT. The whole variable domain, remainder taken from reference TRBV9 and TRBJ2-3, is DSGVTQTPKHLITATGQRVTLRCSPRSGDLSVYWYQQSLDQGLQFLIQYYNGEERAKGNILERFSAQQFPDLHSELNLSSLELGDSALYFCASSSRTSGSSDTQYFGPGTRLTVL.